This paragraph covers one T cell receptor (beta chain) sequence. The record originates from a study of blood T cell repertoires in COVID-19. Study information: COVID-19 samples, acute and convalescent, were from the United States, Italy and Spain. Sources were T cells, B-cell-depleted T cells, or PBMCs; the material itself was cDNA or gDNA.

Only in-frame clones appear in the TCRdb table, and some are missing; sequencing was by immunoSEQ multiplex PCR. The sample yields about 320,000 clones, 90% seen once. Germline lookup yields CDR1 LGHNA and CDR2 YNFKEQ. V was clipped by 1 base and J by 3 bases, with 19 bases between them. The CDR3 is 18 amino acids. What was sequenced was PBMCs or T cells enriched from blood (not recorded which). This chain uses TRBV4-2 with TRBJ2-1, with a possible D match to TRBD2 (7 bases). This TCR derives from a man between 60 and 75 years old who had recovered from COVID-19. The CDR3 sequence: CASSQGGGGVTIYNEQFF. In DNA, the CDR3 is TGTGCCAGCAGCCAAGGTGGGGGGGGCGTTACCATCTACAATGAGCAGTTCTTC.